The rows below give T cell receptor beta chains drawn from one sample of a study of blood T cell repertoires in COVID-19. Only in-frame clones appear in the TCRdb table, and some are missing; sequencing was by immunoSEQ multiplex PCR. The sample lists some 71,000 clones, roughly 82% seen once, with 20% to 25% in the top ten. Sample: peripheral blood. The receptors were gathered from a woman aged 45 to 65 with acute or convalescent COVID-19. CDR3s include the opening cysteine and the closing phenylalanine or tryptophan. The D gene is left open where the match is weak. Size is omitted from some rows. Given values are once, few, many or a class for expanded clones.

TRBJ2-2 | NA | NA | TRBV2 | CASSESAGPLRGELFF | TGTGCCAGCAGTGAGTCGGCAGGGCCCCTTAGGGGGGAGCTGTTTTTT
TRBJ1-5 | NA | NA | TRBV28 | CASTRGWSNQPQHF | TGTGCCAGCACCCGGGGTTGGAGCAATCAGCCCCAGCATTTT
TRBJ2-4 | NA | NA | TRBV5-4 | CASSLVSQDIQYF | TGTGCCAGCAGCTTGGTTTCCCAGGACATTCAGTACTTC
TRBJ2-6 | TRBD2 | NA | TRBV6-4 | CASTGWLAGGPEGANVLTF | TGTGCCAGCACGGGTTGGCTAGCGGGAGGGCCGGAAGGGGCCAACGTCCTGACTTTC
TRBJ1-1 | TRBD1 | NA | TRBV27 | CASSFLQTGLNTEAFF | TGTGCCAGCAGTTTCCTCCAGACAGGGCTGAACACTGAAGCTTTCTTT
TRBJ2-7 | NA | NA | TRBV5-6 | CASSYQGNYEQYF | TGTGCCAGCAGCTATCAGGGTAACTACGAGCAGTACTTC
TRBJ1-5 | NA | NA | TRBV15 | CATSRDDRKNQPQHF | TGTGCCACCAGCAGGGACGACAGGAAGAATCAGCCCCAGCATTTT
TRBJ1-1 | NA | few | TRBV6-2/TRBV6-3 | CASSPRASDSEAFF | TGTGCCAGCAGTCCCCGTGCCTCCGACAGCGAAGCTTTCTTT
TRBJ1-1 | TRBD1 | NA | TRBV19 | CASSTRGTGGRNTEAFF | TGTGCCAGTAGTACCCGGGGGACAGGGGGTAGAAACACTGAAGCTTTCTTT
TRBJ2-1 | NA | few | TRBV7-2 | CASSLAGELAGQFF | TGTGCCAGCAGCTTAGCGGGAGAACTCGCGGGGCAGTTCTTC